The TCR beta chain described here comes from a study of blood T cell repertoires in COVID-19. About the research overall: Samples taken during acute and convalescent COVID-19 were collected in the United States, Italy and Spain. Sources were T cells, B-cell-depleted T cells, or PBMCs; the material itself was cDNA or gDNA.

Per the study methods: How many nucleated cells were present was estimated from reference gene primer amplification. Sequencing was performed with immunoSEQ multiplex PCR; in TCRdb, only in-frame clones are kept and a portion is missing. V and J calls and clone size are copied from that table; D and trimming were computed from the DNA. The data contain about 200,000 clones, 75% to 95% of them singletons. V lost 1 base to trimming and J lost 0 bases; unmatched junction nucleotides: 1. The CDR3 totals 16 residues. Germline CDR1 and CDR2: SGHVS and FNYEAQ. This receptor was obtained from a man between 45 and 60 years old with acute or convalescent COVID-19. Material for sequencing was peripheral blood. The chain links TRBV7-6 to TRBJ2-1, with 9 bases that match TRBD2. In DNA form, the CDR3 reads TGTGCCAGCAGCTTAGTGACTAGCGGCTCCTACAATGAGCAGTTCTTC. This codes for CASSLVTSGSYNEQFF.